The 26 T cell receptor beta chains in this list originate from one sample, sequenced in a study of control samples from healthy donors and cancer patients. Libraries were prepared by immunoSEQ multiplex PCR; TCRdb keeps only in-frame clonotypes and omits some of them. This table has about 160,000 clones, approximately 90% appearing once. Sequencing was done on a sample of blood. These receptors were collected from a man aged 25-45 years in good health.

V is TRBV10-3 and J is TRBJ1-6, with 7 bases matching TRBD1. CDR1 ENHRY and CDR2 SYGVKD come from the germline V gene. V shed 9 bases and J 5 bases; nucleotides not matched to a gene: 16. This CDR3 is 17 amino acids long. CDR3: CAISRQGQTQNNSPLHF. The DNA for the CDR3 is TGTGCCATATCTAGACAGGGCCAAACCCAAAATAATTCACCCCTCCACTTT.

The CDR3 nucleotides are TGTGCCAGCAGTTACGGCAGGGACTACACCTTC. Protein sequence: CASSYGRDYTF. The chain joins TRBV28 to TRBJ1-2; perhaps TRBD1 as D (5 bases). With 4 bases removed from V and 10 bases from J, the gap between germline ends came to 10 bases. Germline V gives CDR1 MDHEN, CDR2 SYDVKM. The CDR3 covers 11 residues.

This rearrangement joins TRBV11-3 to TRBJ2-1; D is possibly TRBD2 (5 bases). The ends were cut back, 3 bases at V and 8 bases at J, with 14 bases in the middle. This CDR3 has 14 residues. Germline values: CDR1 SGHNT, CDR2 YENEEA. The CDR3 nucleotides are TGTGCCAGCAGCTTGGGAGCCACATCGGATGAGCAGTTCTTC. Protein: CASSLGATSDEQFF.

The chain joins TRBV27 to TRBJ1-4; D ambiguous. This CDR3 contains 16 residues. Trimming pared 0 bases from V and 6 bases from J, leaving 14 bases between. Per germline, CDR1 MNHEY and CDR2 SMNVEV (reference sequence). The CDR3 coding sequence is TGTGCCAGCAGTTTATCGGGTTACCCCGTGGATGAAAAACTGTTTTTT. This encodes CASSLSGYPVDEKLFF.

The chain combines TRBV11-3 with TRBJ2-1, with D tentatively TRBD2 (5 bases). Germline CDR1 is SGHNT and CDR2 is YENEEA. Trimming took off 0 bases at V and 9 bases at J, with 15 bases between the two ends. The CDR3 extends over 15 amino acids. The CDR3 loop reads CASSLDGRASSEQFF. For the CDR3, the DNA is TGTGCCAGCAGCTTAGATGGACGGGCTAGCAGTGAGCAGTTCTTC.

Only one count was recorded for this clone. The chain recombines TRBV7-7 with TRBJ1-1; weak D call: TRBD1 (6 bases). Deletions cut 3 bases from V and 3 bases from J, with 8 bases between. The V gene's germline CDR1 is SSHAT and CDR2 FNYEAQ (reference sequence). The CDR3 length is 13 residues. DNA for the CDR3: TGTGCCAGCAGCTTGGACAGCTACACTGAAGCTTTCTTT. Its translation: CASSLDSYTEAFF.

The chain uses TRBV25-1 and TRBJ1-4; D is unclear. The V gene's germline CDR1 is MGHDK and CDR2 SYGVNS. Trimming shortened V by 1 base and J by 3 bases, and 9 bases separated the two germline ends. The CDR3 consists of 15 residues. The CDR3 protein is CASSEWEVPNEKLFF. CDR3 bases: TGTGCCAGCAGTGAATGGGAGGTCCCTAATGAAAAACTGTTTTTT. Full variable domain (outside the CDR3, taken from reference TRBV25-1 and TRBJ1-4): EADIYQTPRYLVIGTGKKITLECSQTMGHDKMYWYQQDPGMELHLIHYSYGVNSTEKGDLSSESTVSRIRTEHFPLTLESARPSHTSQYLCASSEWEVPNEKLFFGSGTQLSVL.

V is TRBV6-1 and J is TRBJ1-2; 7 nucleotides agree with TRBD1. The CDR3 contains 15 residues. With V trimmed by 3 bases and J by 6 bases, 10 bases remained unmatched. CDR1 is MNHNS, CDR2 SASEGT, per germline. The CDR3 sequence is CASSDLSRGLNGYTF. CDR3 coding DNA: TGTGCCAGCAGTGACCTTTCCAGGGGGTTGAATGGCTACACCTTC.

Worth noting for this clone: Other nucleotide sequences from this sample produce the same CDR3. The V and J genes are TRBV4-1 and TRBJ2-2; D gene ambiguous. The CDR3 covers 13 residues. V dropped 8 bases and J dropped 0 bases, with 7 bases sitting between them. Germline CDR1 reads MGHRA; CDR2 reads YSYEKL. The CDR3 protein is CASSSPNTGELFF. CDR3 bases: TGCGCCAGCTCGTCGCCGAACACCGGGGAGCTGTTTTTT.

This chain joins TRBV7-9 and TRBJ2-1, with TRBD2 matching over 13 bases. Germline CDR1 is SEHNR and CDR2 is FQNEAQ (reference sequence). With V trimmed by 8 bases and J by 7 bases, 5 bases remained unmatched. This CDR3 region has 14 residues. CDR3 sequence (DNA): TGTGCCAGCCGGGGGACTAGCGGGGATAATGAGCAGTTCTTC. Encoded protein: CASRGTSGDNEQFF. Filled out from reference TRBV7-9 and TRBJ2-1, the complete variable domain reads DTGVSQNPRHKITKRGQNVTFRCDPISEHNRLYWYRQTLGQGPEFLTYFQNEAQLEKSRLLSDRFSAERPKGSFSTLEIQRTEQGDSAMYLCASRGTSGDNEQFFGPGTRLTVL.

The V gene is TRBV28, the J gene TRBJ1-5, with D uncertain. Germline lookup yields CDR1 MDHEN and CDR2 SYDVKM. There are 12 residues in the CDR3. Trimming shortened V by 7 bases and J by 3 bases, and 7 bases separated the two germline ends. CDR3 in DNA: TGTGCCAGCACACTTACCAATCAGCCCCAGCATTTT. Its protein product is CASTLTNQPQHF.

This clone occurred once. A read error may produce the germline difference seen at one junction end. Other DNA sequences from this sample encode an identical CDR3 as well. The chain recombines TRBV29-1 with TRBJ1-1; D is uncertain. The CDR3 sequence is 13 residues long. The germline V gene encodes CDR1 SQVTM and CDR2 ANQGSEA. Written as DNA, the CDR3 is TGCAGCGGGTTACTTAGTTTGAACACTGAGGCTTTCTTT. Amino acid sequence: CSGLLSLNTEAFF.

V and J are TRBV29-1 and TRBJ1-1, with TRBD1 matching over 7 bases. Germline CDR1 is SQVTM and CDR2 is ANQGSEA. V lost 6 bases, J lost 3 bases, and 10 bases stayed unmatched. CDR3 length: 14 residues. As DNA, the CDR3 is TGCAGCGTGCAGACAGGGCTTTTTGACACTGAAGCTTTCTTT. It is translated as CSVQTGLFDTEAFF.

The chain uses TRBV11-2 and TRBJ1-5; no definite D call. The CDR3 covers 14 residues. Germline CDR1 is SGHAT and CDR2 is FQNNGV. Trimming took 0 bases from V and 1 from J, leaving 4 bases between them. The CDR3 reads CASSLDYSNQPQHF. The CDR3 DNA is TGTGCCAGCAGCTTAGATTACAGCAATCAGCCCCAGCATTTT.

The chain couples TRBV28 to TRBJ2-3; 8 nucleotides align to TRBD1. Germline lookup yields CDR1 MDHEN and CDR2 SYDVKM. Losses at the gene ends were 3 bases for V and 2 bases for J; bases not matched to a gene: 7. The CDR3 runs to 16 residues. The CDR3 DNA reads as TGTGCCAGCAGTTTTCCACAGGGGGGTTACACAGATACGCAGTATTTT. This translates into CASSFPQGGYTDTQYF.

The chain uses TRBV5-6 and TRBJ2-1, with D unresolved. V shed 0 bases and J shed 10 bases, with 17 bases lying between them. This CDR3 is built from 15 residues. Germline V lookup: CDR1 SGHDT, CDR2 YYEEEE. The CDR3 DNA reads as TGTGCCAGCAGCTTGGTCACGTTAAATTTCAAGGAGCAGTTCTTC. Protein: CASSLVTLNFKEQFF.

The rearrangement uses TRBV7-9 and TRBJ2-7; 9 bases are a match to TRBD1. This CDR3 has 15 residues. CDR1 SEHNR and CDR2 FQNEAQ come from the germline V gene (reference sequence). J lost 5 bases, V lost 5 bases, and 10 bases had no gene match. In DNA form, the CDR3 reads TGTGCCAGCAGCGGCCGGCGGGACAGGGATAACGAGCAGTACTTC. This codes for CASSGRRDRDNEQYF.

V gene TRBV7-6 combines with J gene TRBJ1-1, with 9 bases aligning to TRBD1. From germline, CDR1 is SGHVS and CDR2 FNYEAQ. V was pared by 5 bases and J by 5 bases, with 0 bases of the junction left unmatched. The CDR3 extends over 12 amino acids. CDR3 sequence: CASSGTGTEAFF. The CDR3, as DNA: TGTGCCAGCAGCGGGACAGGGACTGAAGCTTTCTTT.

A single count supports this clone. The chain combines TRBV5-1 with TRBJ2-5; TRBD1 might be the D (5 bases). The V gene's germline CDR1 is SGHRS and CDR2 YFSETQ. The CDR3 spans 14 residues. V gave up 2 bases and J gave up 3 bases, with 11 bases separating them. The chain's CDR3 is CASSFGQGEETQYF. The CDR3 DNA is TGCGCCAGCAGCTTTGGGCAGGGCGAAGAGACCCAGTACTTC.

The chain combines TRBV12-5 with TRBJ2-1; D not resolved. Germline CDR1 LGHNT, CDR2 FRNRAP. Trimming cost V 0 bases and J 3 bases, with 12 bases left between them. The CDR3 consists of 16 residues. CDR3 residues: CASGLVSPTGYNEQFF. In DNA form, the CDR3 reads TGTGCTAGTGGTTTGGTATCCCCGACGGGCTACAATGAGCAGTTCTTC. Using reference TRBV12-5 and TRBJ2-1 for the parts outside the CDR3, the full variable domain is DARVTQTPRHKVTEMGQEVTMRCQPILGHNTVFWYRQTMMQGLELLAYFRNRAPLDDSGMPKDRFSAEMPDATLATLKIQPSEPRDSAVYFCASGLVSPTGYNEQFFGPGTRLTVL.

The chain has TRBV19 and TRBJ1-1; D is possibly TRBD1 (5 bases). The CDR3 covers 14 residues. V shed 2 bases and J shed 4 bases, with 11 bases lying between them. Germline CDR1 is LNHDA and CDR2 is SQIVND (reference sequence). The CDR3 loop reads CASSIRGRGTEAFF. As DNA, the CDR3 is TGTGCCAGTAGTATACGGGGCCGGGGCACTGAAGCTTTCTTT.

V usage is TRBV11-1 and J usage is TRBJ1-2; D gene ambiguous. This CDR3 has 13 amino acids. V gave up 2 bases and J gave up 2 bases, with 6 bases separating them. Germline CDR1 reads SGHAT; CDR2 reads FQDESV (reference sequence). This chain's CDR3 is CASSLKRNYGYTF. CDR3 nucleotides: TGTGCCAGCAGCTTAAAAAGGAACTATGGCTACACCTTC.

This chain connects TRBV14 to TRBJ1-4; 8 nucleotides line up with TRBD1. Germline assignment: CDR1 SGHDN and CDR2 FVKESK. The CDR3 runs 15 residues. Trimming cost V 1 base and J 7 bases; bases outside gene matches: 5. CDR3 in DNA: TGTGCCAGCAGCCAAGGACAGGGGATTGGTGAAAAACTGTTTTTT. Translation gives CASSQGQGIGEKLFF.

For the CDR3, the DNA is TGCGCCAGCAGCTTGGCTAGCGGGGTTTCCTACGAGCAGTACTTC. Protein sequence: CASSLASGVSYEQYF. This chain joins TRBV5-1 and TRBJ2-7; 9 bases fit TRBD2. The CDR3 is 15 amino acids. Germline loops: CDR1 SGHRS, CDR2 YFSETQ. V shed 0 bases and J 1 base; nucleotides not matched to a gene: 2. The full variable domain, with the rest looked up from reference TRBV5-1 and TRBJ2-7, is KAGVTQTPRYLIKTRGQQVTLSCSPISGHRSVSWYQQTPGQGLQFLFEYFSETQRNKGNFPGRFSGRQFSNSRSEMNVSTLELGDSALYLCASSLASGVSYEQYFGPGTRLTVT.

J is TRBJ1-6 and V is TRBV2; no reliable D call. Germline CDR1 is SNHLY and CDR2 is FYNNEI. V was clipped by 8 bases and J by 7 bases, with 15 bases between them. This CDR3 comprises 14 residues. CDR3 DNA: TGTGCCAGCCGGACCGATAATGGGAATTCACCCCTCCACTTT. Translation gives CASRTDNGNSPLHF.

The genes are TRBV5-1 and TRBJ1-6; D unresolved. Germline values: CDR1 SGHRS, CDR2 YFSETQ. V was trimmed by 0 bases and J by 3 bases, leaving 10 bases between them. The CDR3 length is 16 residues. The CDR3 DNA is TGCGCCAGCAGCTTGGCCCAAGGCAGCTATAATTCACCCCTCCACTTT. Protein: CASSLAQGSYNSPLHF. Full variable domain (remainder filled in from reference TRBV5-1 and TRBJ1-6): KAGVTQTPRYLIKTRGQQVTLSCSPISGHRSVSWYQQTPGQGLQFLFEYFSETQRNKGNFPGRFSGRQFSNSRSEMNVSTLELGDSALYLCASSLAQGSYNSPLHFGNGTRLTVT.